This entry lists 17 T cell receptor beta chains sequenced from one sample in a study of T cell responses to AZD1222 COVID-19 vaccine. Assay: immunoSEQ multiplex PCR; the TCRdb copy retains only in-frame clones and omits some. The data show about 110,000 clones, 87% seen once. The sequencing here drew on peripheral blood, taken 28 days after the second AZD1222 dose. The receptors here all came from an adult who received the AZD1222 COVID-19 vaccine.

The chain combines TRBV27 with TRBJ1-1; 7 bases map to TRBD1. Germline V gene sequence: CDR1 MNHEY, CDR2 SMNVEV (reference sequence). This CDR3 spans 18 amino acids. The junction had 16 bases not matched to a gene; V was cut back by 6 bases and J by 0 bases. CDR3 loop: CASRRLNRGGIMNTEAFF. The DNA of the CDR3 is TGTGCCAGCAGGCGACTCAACAGGGGCGGGATCATGAACACTGAAGCTTTCTTT.

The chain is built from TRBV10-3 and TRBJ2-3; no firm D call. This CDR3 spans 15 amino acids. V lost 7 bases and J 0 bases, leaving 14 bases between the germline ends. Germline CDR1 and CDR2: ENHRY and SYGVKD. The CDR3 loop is CAITPVAESTDTQYF. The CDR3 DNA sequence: TGTGCCATCACCCCGGTGGCGGAGAGCACAGATACGCAGTATTTT.

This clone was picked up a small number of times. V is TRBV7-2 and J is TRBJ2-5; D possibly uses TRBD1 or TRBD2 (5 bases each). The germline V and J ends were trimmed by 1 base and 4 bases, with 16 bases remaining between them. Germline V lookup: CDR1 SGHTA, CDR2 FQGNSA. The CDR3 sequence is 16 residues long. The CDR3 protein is CASSLEPGQVLETQYF. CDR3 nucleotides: TGTGCCAGCAGCTTAGAACCGGGGCAGGTGCTAGAGACCCAGTACTTC.

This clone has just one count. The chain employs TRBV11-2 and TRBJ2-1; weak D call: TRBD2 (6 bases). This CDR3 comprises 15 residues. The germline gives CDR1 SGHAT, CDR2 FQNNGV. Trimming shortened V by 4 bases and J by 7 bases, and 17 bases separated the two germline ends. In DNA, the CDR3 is TGTGCCAGCAGCTCTCCATTGGGGGGTGGGAATGAGCAGTTCTTC. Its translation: CASSSPLGGGNEQFF.

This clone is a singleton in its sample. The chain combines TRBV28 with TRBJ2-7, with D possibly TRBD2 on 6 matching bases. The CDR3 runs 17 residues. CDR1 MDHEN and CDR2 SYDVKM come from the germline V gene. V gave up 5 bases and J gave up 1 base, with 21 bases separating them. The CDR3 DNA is TGTGCCAGCAGTCCCACCCGAGCGGGCTGGAAGTCCTACGAGCAGTACTTC. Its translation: CASSPTRAGWKSYEQYF.

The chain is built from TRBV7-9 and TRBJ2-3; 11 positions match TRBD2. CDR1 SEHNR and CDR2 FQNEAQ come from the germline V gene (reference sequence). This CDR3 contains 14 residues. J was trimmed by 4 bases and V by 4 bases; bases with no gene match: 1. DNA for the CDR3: TGTGCCAGCAGCTCGACTAGCGGGGCAGATACGCAGTATTTT. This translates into CASSSTSGADTQYF.

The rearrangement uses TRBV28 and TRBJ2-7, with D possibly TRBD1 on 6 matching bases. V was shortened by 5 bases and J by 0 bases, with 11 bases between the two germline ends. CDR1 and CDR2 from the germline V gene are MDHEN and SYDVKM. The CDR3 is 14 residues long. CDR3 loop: CASSITGTSYEQYF. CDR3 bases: TGTGCCAGCAGTATTACAGGGACCTCCTACGAGCAGTACTTC.

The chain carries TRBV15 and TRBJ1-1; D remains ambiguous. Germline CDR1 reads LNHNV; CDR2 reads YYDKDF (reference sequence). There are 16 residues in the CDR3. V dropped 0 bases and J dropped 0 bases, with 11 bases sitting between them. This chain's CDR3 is CATSRDQADMNTEAFF. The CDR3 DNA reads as TGTGCCACCAGCAGAGATCAAGCGGATATGAACACTGAAGCTTTCTTT.

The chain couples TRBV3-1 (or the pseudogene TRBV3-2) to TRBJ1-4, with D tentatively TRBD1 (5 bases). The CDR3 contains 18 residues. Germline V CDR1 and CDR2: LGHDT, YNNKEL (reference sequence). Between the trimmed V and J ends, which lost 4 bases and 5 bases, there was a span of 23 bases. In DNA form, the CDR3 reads TGTGCCAGCAGCCGAAACGCAGGGATCGACAGCTTCAATGAAAAACTGTTTTTT. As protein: CASSRNAGIDSFNEKLFF.

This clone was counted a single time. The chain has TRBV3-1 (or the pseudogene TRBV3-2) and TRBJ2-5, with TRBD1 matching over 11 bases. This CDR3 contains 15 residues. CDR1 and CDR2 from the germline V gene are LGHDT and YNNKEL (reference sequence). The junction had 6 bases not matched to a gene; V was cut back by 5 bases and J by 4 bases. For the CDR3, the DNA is TGTGCCAGCAGCTCTTTCGGACAGGGGGCAGAGACCCAGTACTTC. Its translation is CASSSFGQGAETQYF.

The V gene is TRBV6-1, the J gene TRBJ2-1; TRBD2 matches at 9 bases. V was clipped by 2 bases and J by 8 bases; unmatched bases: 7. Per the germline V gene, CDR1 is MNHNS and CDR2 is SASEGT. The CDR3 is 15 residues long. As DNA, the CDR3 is TGTGCCAGCAGTGAAAGGGCTAGCGGGGTGGATGAGCAGTTCTTC. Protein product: CASSERASGVDEQFF.

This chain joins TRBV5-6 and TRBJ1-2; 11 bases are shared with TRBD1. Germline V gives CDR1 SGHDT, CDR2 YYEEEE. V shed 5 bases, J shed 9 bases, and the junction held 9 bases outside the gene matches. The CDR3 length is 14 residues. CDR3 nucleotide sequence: TGTGCCAGCAGACCCGGACAGGGGGCAAGCAGCTACACCTTC. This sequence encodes CASRPGQGASSYTF. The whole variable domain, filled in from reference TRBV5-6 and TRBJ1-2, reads DAGVTQSPTHLIKTRGQQVTLRCSPKSGHDTVSWYQQALGQGPQFIFQYYEEEERQRGNFPDRFSGHQFPNYSSELNVNALLLGDSALYLCASRPGQGASSYTFGSGTRLTVV.

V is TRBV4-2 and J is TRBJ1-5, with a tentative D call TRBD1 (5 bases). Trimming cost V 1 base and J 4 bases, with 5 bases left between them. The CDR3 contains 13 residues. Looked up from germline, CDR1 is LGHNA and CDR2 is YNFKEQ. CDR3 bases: TGTGCCAGCAGCCAAGGGGGGAATCAGCCCCAGCATTTT. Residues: CASSQGGNQPQHF.

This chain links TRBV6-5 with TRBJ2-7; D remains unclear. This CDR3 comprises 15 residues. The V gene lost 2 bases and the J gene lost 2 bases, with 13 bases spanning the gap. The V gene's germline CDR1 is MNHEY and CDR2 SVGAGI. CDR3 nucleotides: TGTGCCAGCAGTTACCAGAGTGCCTACCCCTACGAGCAGTACTTC. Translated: CASSYQSAYPYEQYF.

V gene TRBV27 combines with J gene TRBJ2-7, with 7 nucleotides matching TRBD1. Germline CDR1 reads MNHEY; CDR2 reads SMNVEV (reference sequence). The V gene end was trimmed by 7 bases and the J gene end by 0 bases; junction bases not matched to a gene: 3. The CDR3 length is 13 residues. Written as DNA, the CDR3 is TGTGCCAGCAAAACAGGGGACTCCTACGAGCAGTACTTC. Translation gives CASKTGDSYEQYF.

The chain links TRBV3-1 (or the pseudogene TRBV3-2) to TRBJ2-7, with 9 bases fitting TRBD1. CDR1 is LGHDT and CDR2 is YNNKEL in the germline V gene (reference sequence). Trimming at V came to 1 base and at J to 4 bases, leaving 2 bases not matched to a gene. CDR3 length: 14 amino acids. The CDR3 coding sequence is TGTGCCAGCAGCCAAGGGGACAGGGTGTACGAGCAGTACTTC. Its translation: CASSQGDRVYEQYF.

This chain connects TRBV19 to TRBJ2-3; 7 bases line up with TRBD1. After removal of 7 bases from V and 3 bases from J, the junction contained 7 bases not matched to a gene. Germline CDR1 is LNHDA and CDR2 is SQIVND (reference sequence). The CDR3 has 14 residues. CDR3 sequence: CASNAQGWTDTQYF. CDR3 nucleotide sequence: TGTGCCAGTAATGCACAGGGGTGGACAGATACGCAGTATTTT.